This TCR beta chain emerged from a study of blood T cell repertoires in COVID-19. Across the whole study: Material from acute and convalescent COVID-19 was sourced from the United States, Italy and Spain.

Regarding this clone: Other DNA sequences from this sample encode an identical CDR3 as well.

This CDR3 has 13 amino acids. Trimming removed 1 base from V and 5 bases from J; junction bases left unmatched: 2. Germline V CDR1 and CDR2: SGHNT, YENEEA. Profiling relied on immunoSEQ multiplex PCR, and the TCRdb table lists in-frame clones only, not all of them. The table records about 140,000 clones, less than 80% of them present only once. The chain carries TRBV11-3 and TRBJ2-7, with 7 bases that match TRBD2. The receptor was derived from a man aged 55 to 70 with acute or convalescent COVID-19. Sequencing was done on a sample of peripheral blood. The CDR3 here is CASSLGEGHEQYF. Written as DNA, the CDR3 is TGTGCCAGCAGCTTAGGGGAGGGGCACGAGCAGTACTTC. Filled out from reference TRBV11-3 and TRBJ2-7, the complete variable domain reads EAGVVQSPRYKIIEKKQPVAFWCNPISGHNTLYWYLQNLGQGPELLIRYENEEAVDDSQLPKDRFSAERLKGVDSTLKIQPAELGDSAVYLCASSLGEGHEQYFGPGTRLTVT.